These 22 T cell receptor beta chains came from one sample sequenced in a study of cytomegalovirus exposure and HLA in healthy donors. The method was immunoSEQ multiplex PCR; TCRdb's version includes in-frame clones alone and lacks a portion of them. The table records about 68,000 clones, over 80% of them present only once. The specimen sequenced was PBMCs. The receptor set was obtained from a young man in good health and CMV-seronegative.

This clone has only one observation. J is TRBJ1-1 and V is TRBV29-1; weak D call: TRBD1 (5 bases). In germline, CDR1 is SQVTM, CDR2 ANQGSEA. V dropped 2 bases and J dropped 10 bases, with 11 bases sitting between them. There are 11 residues in the CDR3. The CDR3 nucleotides read TGCAGCGTTGAAACAGGTTTTGGAGCTTTCTTT. Protein product: CSVETGFGAFF.

V gene TRBV4-3 combines with J gene TRBJ2-7; a weak D match, TRBD1 (6 bases). The V gene's germline CDR1 is LGHNA and CDR2 YSLEER. With 0 bases removed from V and 2 bases from J, the gap between germline ends came to 11 bases. This CDR3 comprises 15 residues. The CDR3 nucleotides read TGCGCCAGCAGCCAAGATTCAGGGGATCCCTACGAGCAGTACTTC. It codes for CASSQDSGDPYEQYF.

J is TRBJ1-1 and V is TRBV7-3, with 7 bases that match TRBD1. V was pared by 5 bases and J by 11 bases, with 11 bases of the junction left unmatched. The germline V gene encodes CDR1 SGHTA and CDR2 FQGTGA. This CDR3 comprises 13 residues. CDR3 amino acids: CASSPQGPPGAFF. The CDR3 DNA is TGTGCCAGCAGCCCACAGGGGCCACCGGGCGCTTTCTTT.

The J gene is TRBJ2-3, the V gene TRBV11-2; possibly TRBD1 for D (5 bases). The CDR3 length is 15 residues. CDR1 and CDR2 from the germline V gene are SGHAT and FQNNGV. V lost 3 bases and J 3 bases, leaving 13 bases between the germline ends. The CDR3 nucleotides read TGTGCCAGCAGCTTTCTCCAGGGTATGACAGATACGCAGTATTTT. Its protein product is CASSFLQGMTDTQYF.

The chain links TRBV5-1 to TRBJ2-1; D gene ambiguous. The ends were cut back, 4 bases at V and 0 bases at J, with 8 bases in the middle. This CDR3 has 14 residues. Germline CDR1 and CDR2: SGHRS and YFSETQ. In DNA, the CDR3 is TGCGCCAGCAGCACGGGTGTCTCCTACAATGAGCAGTTCTTC. It yields the protein CASSTGVSYNEQFF.

The chain combines TRBV7-9 with TRBJ2-1; no clear D. Germline CDR1 and CDR2: SEHNR and FQNEAQ (reference sequence). This CDR3 is built from 11 residues. V was cut by 3 bases and J by 7 bases, with 4 bases left in between. The CDR3: CASSFSNEQFF. DNA of the CDR3: TGTGCCAGCAGCTTCTCGAATGAGCAGTTCTTC.

V usage is TRBV19 and J usage is TRBJ2-7, with TRBD1 matching 9 bases. With 5 bases clipped from V and 2 bases from J, the junction kept 4 bases outside the gene matches. Germline CDR1 is LNHDA and CDR2 is SQIVND (reference sequence). The CDR3 has 14 residues. CDR3 residues: CASSEQGAAYEQYF. CDR3 DNA sequence: TGTGCCAGTAGTGAACAGGGGGCAGCCTACGAGCAGTACTTC.

CDR3 in amino acids: CASSLGTASGANVLTF. The CDR3, as DNA: TGTGCCAGCAGCTTGGGCACAGCCTCTGGGGCCAACGTCCTGACTTTC. This sequence joins TRBV5-5 and TRBJ2-6; D remains ambiguous. The CDR3 has 16 residues. Trimming stripped 0 bases from V and 0 bases from J, with 7 bases between. Looked up from germline, CDR1 is SGHKS and CDR2 is YYEKEE (reference sequence).

The rearrangement links TRBV6-6 to TRBJ2-7, with a tentative D call TRBD1 (5 bases). The CDR3 is made up of 14 amino acids. The germline CDR1 and CDR2 sequences are MNHNY and SVGAGI (reference sequence). Trimming took 8 bases from V and 0 from J, leaving 14 bases between them. The CDR3 region is CASLSGNPSYEQYF. CDR3 sequence (DNA): TGTGCCAGCCTGTCAGGGAATCCCTCCTACGAGCAGTACTTC.

This clone showed up just once. The chain has TRBV6-5 and TRBJ1-2; 7 bases map to TRBD1. Germline V gene sequence: CDR1 MNHEY, CDR2 SVGAGI. The CDR3 covers 11 residues. Trimming cost V 7 bases and J 13 bases; bases outside gene matches: 9. The CDR3 DNA is TGTGCCAGCAAGATTACAGGGGTGAGCACCTTC. It codes for CASKITGVSTF.

This chain joins TRBV7-2 and TRBJ2-1; 7 bases are shared with TRBD2. The CDR3 spans 13 residues. Trimming cost V 3 bases and J 14 bases; bases outside gene matches: 10. Germline loops: CDR1 SGHTA, CDR2 FQGNSA. The CDR3 region is CASSLVASGGKFF. The CDR3 bases are TGTGCCAGCAGCTTGGTTGCTAGCGGAGGGAAGTTCTTC.

The gene calls are TRBV29-1 and TRBJ1-1; the D is unclear. The CDR3 spans 13 residues. V was pared by 4 bases and J by 1 base, with 10 bases between. Germline V CDR1 and CDR2: SQVTM, ANQGSEA. The chain's CDR3 is CSVARQKNTEAFF. CDR3 nucleotide sequence: TGCAGCGTTGCCAGGCAGAAGAACACTGAAGCTTTCTTT.

The chain joins TRBV7-3 to TRBJ2-1; TRBD2 matches at 10 bases. V lost 2 bases and J lost 9; bases outside the gene matches: 19. The CDR3 has 19 residues. Germline-derived CDR1 and CDR2 are SGHTA and FQGTGA. The chain's CDR3 is CASSLDRTSGSPWVSEQFF. CDR3 coding DNA: TGTGCCAGCAGCTTAGATCGGACTAGCGGCTCTCCCTGGGTAAGTGAGCAGTTCTTC.

CDR3: CASSAPTSGTTYEQYF. In DNA form, the CDR3 reads TGTGCCAGCAGCGCCCCGACTAGCGGGACTACCTACGAGCAGTACTTC. The genes are TRBV7-9 and TRBJ2-7, with 11 positions matching TRBD2. This CDR3 has 16 residues. Trimming removed 5 bases from V and 2 bases from J; junction bases left unmatched: 8. The germline V gene has CDR1 SEHNR and CDR2 FQNEAQ (reference sequence).

This chain joins TRBV27 and TRBJ2-7; D unclear. V lost 5 bases, J lost 6 bases, and 14 bases lay in between. The CDR3 has 13 amino acids. The V gene's germline CDR1 is MNHEY and CDR2 SMNVEV (reference sequence). CDR3 loop: CASSPTLAPEQYF. CDR3 coding DNA: TGTGCCAGCAGTCCAACGTTAGCCCCCGAGCAGTACTTC.

The V and J genes are TRBV5-8 and TRBJ1-4; 9 nucleotides match TRBD1. Per germline, CDR1 SGHTS and CDR2 YDEGEE. The CDR3 contains 15 residues. The junction had 7 bases not matched to a gene; V was cut back by 2 bases and J by 8 bases. Here the CDR3 DNA reads TGTGCCAGCAGCTTACGGTTGGACAGGGGAGAAAAACTGTTTTTT. Protein sequence: CASSLRLDRGEKLFF.

The chain recombines TRBV6-5 with TRBJ1-4; the match to TRBD1 covers 9 bases. The CDR3 is 15 amino acids. Germline V gene lookup returns CDR1 MNHEY and CDR2 SVGAGI. The trim removed 5 bases at V and 6 bases at J, leaving 7 bases unmatched. The CDR3 is CASSKTGGTHEKLFF. As DNA, the CDR3 is TGTGCCAGCAGTAAAACAGGGGGCACCCATGAAAAACTGTTTTTT.

V is TRBV5-1 and J is TRBJ2-5; D may be TRBD2 (7 bases). V was pared by 3 bases and J by 4 bases, with 16 bases between. This CDR3 contains 15 residues. Germline V gene sequence: CDR1 SGHRS, CDR2 YFSETQ. CDR3 amino acids: CASSSSGGGAETQYF. For the CDR3, the DNA is TGCGCCAGCAGCTCTTCTGGGGGGGGCGCAGAGACCCAGTACTTC. Filled out from reference TRBV5-1 and TRBJ2-5, the complete variable domain reads KAGVTQTPRYLIKTRGQQVTLSCSPISGHRSVSWYQQTPGQGLQFLFEYFSETQRNKGNFPGRFSGRQFSNSRSEMNVSTLELGDSALYLCASSSSGGGAETQYFGPGTRLLVL.

The rearrangement links TRBV7-2 to TRBJ2-2, with 8 nucleotides matching TRBD2. In germline, CDR1 is SGHTA, CDR2 FQGNSA. Trimming took 1 base from V and 5 from J; bases not matched to a gene: 12. The CDR3 has 18 residues. The CDR3 spells CASSLEPPAGVLTGELFF. As DNA, the CDR3 is TGTGCCAGCAGCTTAGAACCCCCAGCGGGAGTTTTAACCGGGGAGCTGTTTTTT.

The chain employs TRBV18 and TRBJ2-2; 7 nucleotides agree with TRBD2. This CDR3 comprises 14 residues. The V gene's germline CDR1 is KGHSH and CDR2 LQKENI. V dropped 2 bases and J dropped 6; count of bases not matched to a gene: 3. The CDR3 protein is CASSPAGVPGELFF. DNA for the CDR3: TGTGCCAGCTCACCAGCGGGAGTTCCCGGGGAGCTGTTTTTT.

As concerns this clone: Germline is not matched at one junction end, which may reflect a read error. This chain uses TRBV6-5 with TRBJ2-1; 8 bases fit TRBD1. From germline, CDR1 is MNHEY and CDR2 SVGAGI. The CDR3 extends over 15 amino acids. The DNA of the CDR3 is TGTGCCAGCACTTACCGGACAGGGTCGCACAGAGAGCAGTTCTTC. Translated, it gives CASTYRTGSHREQFF.

In its sample, this clone was seen once. The chain couples TRBV18 to TRBJ2-3, with a possible D match to TRBD1 (5 bases). Per the germline V gene, CDR1 is KGHSH and CDR2 is LQKENI. CDR3 length: 15 residues. V gave up 5 bases and J gave up 0 bases, with 12 bases separating them. The DNA for the CDR3 is TGTGCCAGCTCAATGGCGCAGGGAAGCACAGATACGCAGTATTTT. This encodes CASSMAQGSTDTQYF.